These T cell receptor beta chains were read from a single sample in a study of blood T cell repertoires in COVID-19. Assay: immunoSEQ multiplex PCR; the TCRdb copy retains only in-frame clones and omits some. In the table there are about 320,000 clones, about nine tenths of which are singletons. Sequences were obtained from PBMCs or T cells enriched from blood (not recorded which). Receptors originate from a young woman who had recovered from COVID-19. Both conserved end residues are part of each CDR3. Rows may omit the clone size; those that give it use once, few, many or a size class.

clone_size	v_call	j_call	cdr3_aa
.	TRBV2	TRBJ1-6	CASTLDLNSYNSPLHF
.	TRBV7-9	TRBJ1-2	CASSSPDRGNYGYTF
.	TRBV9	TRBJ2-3	CASSDVRDSHSTDTQYF
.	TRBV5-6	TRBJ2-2	CASRTSGNTGELFF
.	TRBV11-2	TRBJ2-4	CASSSTARLAKNIQYF
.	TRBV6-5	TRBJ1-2	CASGRVPNYGYTF
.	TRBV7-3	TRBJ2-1	CASSLLEGNEQFF
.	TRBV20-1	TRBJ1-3	CSASLGQWRNTIYF
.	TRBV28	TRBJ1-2	CASSLGGANYGYTF
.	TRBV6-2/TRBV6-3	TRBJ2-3	CASSYSNTDTQYF
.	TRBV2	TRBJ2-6	CASSEDGGRTGANVLTF
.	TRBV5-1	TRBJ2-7	CASSLTGGHEQYF
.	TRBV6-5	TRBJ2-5	CASSYRGLETQYF
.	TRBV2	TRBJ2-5	CASRDRGETQYF
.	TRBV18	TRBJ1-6	CASSPPGTVNSPLHF
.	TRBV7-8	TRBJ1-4	CASSLVRSRNEKLFF
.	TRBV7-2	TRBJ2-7	CASSLGYLREQYF
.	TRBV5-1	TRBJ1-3	CASSAGGRTSGNTIYF
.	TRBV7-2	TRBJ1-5	CASSYTGDSNQPQHF
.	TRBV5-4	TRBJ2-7	CASSRGGVYEQYF
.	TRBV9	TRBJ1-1	CASSPGIQMNTEAFF
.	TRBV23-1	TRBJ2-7	CASSHYRGAREQYF
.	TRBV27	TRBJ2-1	CASSLPGGIEQFF
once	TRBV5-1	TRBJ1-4	CASSLVRAADEKLFF
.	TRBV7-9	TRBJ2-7	CASSFISGVNEQYF
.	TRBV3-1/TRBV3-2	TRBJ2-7	CASSQDLTLRGYEQYF
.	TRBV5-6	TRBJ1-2	CASSSGQTYGYTF
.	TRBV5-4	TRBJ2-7	CASSLRGRGLHEQYF
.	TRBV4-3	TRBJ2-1	CASSQNRVVNEQFF
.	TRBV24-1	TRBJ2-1	CATSDLSSGAYNEQFF